Listed here are 11 T cell receptor beta chains from one sample, sequenced in a study of shared clonotypes between healthy human individuals. Positive CCR7 selection of CD45RO-negative cells yielded the naive CD8 cells, and terminally differentiated effector memory CD45RA+ cells were excluded. Only in-frame clones appear in the TCRdb table, and some are missing; sequencing was by immunoSEQ multiplex PCR. The table has nearly 600,000 clones, 95% to 96% seen once. The sample taken for sequencing was naive CD8+ T cells sorted from blood. These receptor sequences come from a woman in her 30s in good health.

The V and J genes are TRBV4-1 and TRBJ2-1; 8 bases are shared with TRBD2. Germline V gene data show CDR1 as MGHRA and CDR2 as YSYEKL. V dropped 0 bases and J dropped 8; count of bases not matched to a gene: 6. The CDR3 is 15 residues long. In DNA form, the CDR3 reads TGCGCCAGCAGCCAAGAGGCAGCGGGAGTCTATGAGCAGTTCTTC. Its translation is CASSQEAAGVYEQFF.

This chain joins TRBV20-1 and TRBJ2-1; no clear D. Germline CDR1 DFQATT, CDR2 SNEGSKA (reference sequence). The CDR3 spans 11 residues. V dropped 1 base and J dropped 10 bases, with 8 bases sitting between them. Here the CDR3 reads CSARVISEQFF. CDR3 nucleotides: TGCAGTGCTAGAGTGATTTCGGAGCAGTTCTTC.

This chain connects TRBV7-9 to TRBJ1-5, with D tentatively TRBD1 (6 bases). V was clipped by 1 base and J by 6 bases, with 13 bases between them. The CDR3 has 15 residues. Germline V lookup: CDR1 SEHNR, CDR2 FQNEAQ (reference sequence). The CDR3 reads CASSLDSGAGQPQHF. For the CDR3, the DNA is TGTGCCAGCAGCTTAGATTCGGGGGCCGGTCAGCCCCAGCATTTT.

The chain links TRBV29-1 to TRBJ2-5, with D possibly matching TRBD1 (7 bases). TRBJ2-7 matches the DNA end more closely, so the J call is doubtful. CDR1 and CDR2 from the germline V gene are SQVTM and ANQGSEA. The CDR3 sequence is 13 residues long. The CDR3 DNA follows: TGCAGCGTTTTAACAGGGGCGGGGTACGAGCAGTACTTC. Its translation is CSVLTGAGYEQYF.

The chain has TRBV2 and TRBJ2-7, with no clear D. Per the germline V gene, CDR1 is SNHLY and CDR2 is FYNNEI. The CDR3 sequence is 12 residues long. V dropped 6 bases and J dropped 1 base, with 7 bases sitting between them. The CDR3 loop is CASRDGSYEQYF. The CDR3 DNA is TGTGCCAGCAGGGACGGATCCTACGAGCAGTACTTC.

The genes are TRBV19 and TRBJ1-1, with 7 bases lining up with TRBD1. V was pared by 3 bases and J by 6 bases, with 7 bases of the junction left unmatched. CDR1 LNHDA and CDR2 SQIVND come from the germline V gene (reference sequence). This CDR3 is built from 14 residues. The CDR3 bases are TGTGCCAGTAGTATTGGAGGGGGCCTTGCTGAAGCTTTCTTT. Translating it yields CASSIGGGLAEAFF.

The V gene is TRBV9, the J gene TRBJ2-1, with 9 bases fitting TRBD1. This CDR3 comprises 18 residues. Germline CDR1 reads SGDLS; CDR2 reads YYNGEE. The V and J ends lost 0 bases and 4 bases, in that order; junction bases with no gene match: 11. The CDR3 DNA reads TGTGCCAGCAGCGTAGATGGTTGGGGACAGGGCACTTACAATGAGCAGTTCTTC. Its translation is CASSVDGWGQGTYNEQFF.

The V gene is TRBV5-6, the J gene TRBJ1-1; 7 bases fit TRBD1. Per germline, CDR1 SGHDT and CDR2 YYEEEE. After removal of 4 bases from V and 3 bases from J, the junction contained 12 bases not matched to a gene. The CDR3 contains 16 residues. The CDR3: CASSPTGSGVYTEAFF. The DNA of the CDR3 is TGTGCCAGCAGCCCGACAGGGAGTGGGGTCTACACTGAAGCTTTCTTT.

The chain uses TRBV5-8 and TRBJ2-1; 9 positions match TRBD1. Germline-derived CDR1 and CDR2 are SGHTS and YDEGEE. This CDR3 has 18 residues. V gave up 5 bases and J gave up 0 bases; unmatched junction bases: 12. The CDR3 nucleotides read TGTGCCAGCAGATCCCCGGGACAGGGTGTAGGCTCCTACAATGAGCAGTTCTTC. Amino acid sequence: CASRSPGQGVGSYNEQFF. The full variable domain, its missing parts supplied by reference TRBV5-8 and TRBJ2-1, is EAGVTQSPTHLIKTRGQQATLRCSPISGHTSVYWYQQALGLGLQFLLWYDEGEERNRGNFPPRFSGRQFPNYSSELNVNALELEDSALYLCASRSPGQGVGSYNEQFFGPGTRLTVL.

The genes are TRBV7-8 and TRBJ2-1; perhaps TRBD2 as D (6 bases). V was cut by 5 bases and J by 8 bases, with 16 bases left in between. Germline CDR1 reads SGHVS; CDR2 reads FQNEAQ. The CDR3 totals 14 residues. In DNA form, the CDR3 reads TGTGCCAGCAGCCTAGTCCCCGGGAGCTATGAGCAGTTCTTC. It yields the protein CASSLVPGSYEQFF.

This sequence joins TRBV28 and TRBJ1-1, with no clear D. V shed 6 bases and J shed 1 base, with 3 bases lying between them. Germline-derived CDR1 and CDR2 are MDHEN and SYDVKM. The CDR3 contains 11 residues. The CDR3 reads CASRRNTEAFF. Here the CDR3 DNA reads TGTGCCAGCAGGAGGAACACTGAAGCTTTCTTT.